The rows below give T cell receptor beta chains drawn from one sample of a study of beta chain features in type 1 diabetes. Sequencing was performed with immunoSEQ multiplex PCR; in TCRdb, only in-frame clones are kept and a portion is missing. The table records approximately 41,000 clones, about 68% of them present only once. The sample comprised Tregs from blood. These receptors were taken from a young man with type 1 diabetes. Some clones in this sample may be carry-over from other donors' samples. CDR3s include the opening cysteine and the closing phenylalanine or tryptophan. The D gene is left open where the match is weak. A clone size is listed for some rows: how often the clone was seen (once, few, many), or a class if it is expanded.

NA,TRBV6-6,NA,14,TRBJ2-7,CASSYAAASYEQYF,TGTGCCAGCAGTTACGCAGCGGCCTCCTACGAGCAGTACTTC
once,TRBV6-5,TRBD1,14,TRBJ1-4,CASRDRDRGTKLFF,TGTGCCAGCAGGGACAGGGACCGAGGGACAAAACTGTTTTTT
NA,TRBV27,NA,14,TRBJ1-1,CASSSPGLGTEAFF,TGTGCCAGCAGTAGCCCGGGACTGGGCACTGAAGCTTTCTTT
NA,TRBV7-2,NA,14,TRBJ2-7,CASSLVSSGDEQYF,TGTGCCAGCAGCCTCGTTAGCTCCGGCGACGAGCAGTACTTC
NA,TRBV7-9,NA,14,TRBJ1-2,CASSRTTGTYGYTF,TGTGCCAGCAGCCGAACCACAGGGACCTATGGCTACACCTTC
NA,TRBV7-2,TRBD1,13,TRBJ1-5,CASRQGAGQPQHF,TGTGCCAGCAGACAGGGGGCTGGACAGCCCCAGCATTTT
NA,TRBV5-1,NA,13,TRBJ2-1,CASSLGQYNEQFF,TGCGCCAGCAGCTTGGGACAGTACAATGAGCAGTTCTTC
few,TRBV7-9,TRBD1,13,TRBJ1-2,CASSSTGNYGYTF,TGTGCCAGCAGCTCGACAGGGAACTATGGCTACACCTTC
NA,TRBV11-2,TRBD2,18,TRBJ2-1,CASSIMGLAGGYYNEQFF,TGTGCCAGCAGCATAATGGGACTAGCGGGGGGGTACTACAATGAGCAGTTCTTC
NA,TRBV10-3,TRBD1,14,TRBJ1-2,CAISDSTGIDGYTF,TGTGCCATCAGTGACTCGACAGGGATAGATGGCTATACCTTC
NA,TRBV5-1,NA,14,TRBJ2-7,CASSLATGPYEQYF,TGCGCCAGCAGCTTGGCCACGGGTCCCTACGAGCAGTACTTC
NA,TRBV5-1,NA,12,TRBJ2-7,CASSGGDLEQYF,TGCGCCAGCAGCGGAGGGGACCTCGAGCAGTACTTC
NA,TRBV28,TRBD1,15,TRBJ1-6,CASSRLGQRGSPLHF,TGTGCCAGCAGCCGATTGGGACAGAGGGGTTCACCCCTCCACTTT
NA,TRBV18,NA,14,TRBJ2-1,CASSPRGGLYEQFF,TGTGCCAGCTCGCCCCGGGGAGGTCTATATGAGCAGTTCTTC
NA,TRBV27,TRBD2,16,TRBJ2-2,CASSPRLAGGTGELFF,TGTGCCAGCAGTCCCCGGCTAGCGGGGGGCACCGGGGAGCTGTTTTTT
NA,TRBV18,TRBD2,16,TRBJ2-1,CASSPPSGGTYNEQFF,TGTGCCAGCTCACCACCTAGCGGGGGGACCTACAATGAGCAGTTCTTC
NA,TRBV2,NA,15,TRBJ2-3,CASSDGASPPGTQYF,TGTGCCAGCAGTGATGGAGCTAGCCCGCCCGGAACGCAGTATTTT
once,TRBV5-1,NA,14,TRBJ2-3,CASSSTDRGDTQYF,TGCGCCAGCAGCTCCACCGACCGGGGAGATACGCAGTATTTT
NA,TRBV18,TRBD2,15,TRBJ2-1,CASSPPSGGYNEQFF,TGTGCCAGCTCACCACCGAGCGGGGGGTACAATGAGCAGTTCTTC
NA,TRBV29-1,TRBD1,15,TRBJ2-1,CSVEGEGGHYNEQFF,TGCAGCGTTGAAGGTGAAGGGGGCCACTACAATGAGCAGTTCTTC
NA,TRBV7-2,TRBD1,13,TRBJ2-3,CASSSGQGDTQYF,TGTGCCAGCAGCTCGGGACAGGGAGATACGCAGTATTTT
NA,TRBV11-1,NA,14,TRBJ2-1,CASSLVTAGNEQFF,TGTGCCAGCAGCTTGGTGACCGCAGGGAATGAGCAGTTCTTC
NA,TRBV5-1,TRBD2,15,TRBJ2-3,CASSSLGGVTDTQYF,TGCGCCAGCAGCTCCTTGGGGGGGGTTACAGATACGCAGTATTTT
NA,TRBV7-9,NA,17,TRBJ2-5,CASSLDGRGWRQETQYF,TGTGCCAGCAGCTTAGACGGGCGGGGATGGCGGCAAGAGACCCAGTACTTC
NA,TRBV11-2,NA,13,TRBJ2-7,CASRQGSPYEQYF,TGTGCCAGCAGACAGGGATCCCCCTACGAGCAGTACTTC
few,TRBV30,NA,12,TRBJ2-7,CAWSGSGYEQYF,TGTGCCTGGAGTGGATCAGGCTACGAGCAGTACTTC
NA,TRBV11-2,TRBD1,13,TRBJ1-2,CASSAWDRGGYTF,TGTGCCAGCAGCGCCTGGGACAGGGGTGGCTACACCTTC
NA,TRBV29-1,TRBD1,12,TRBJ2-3,CSVVDRSDTQYF,TGCAGCGTTGTGGACAGGTCAGATACGCAGTATTTT
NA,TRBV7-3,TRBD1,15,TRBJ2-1,CASSSDRSSYNEQFF,TGTGCCAGCAGTTCGGACAGGAGCTCCTACAATGAGCAGTTCTTC
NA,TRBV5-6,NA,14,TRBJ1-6,CASSLRGPNSPLHF,TGTGCCAGCAGCTTGAGAGGGCCCAATTCACCCCTCCACTTT
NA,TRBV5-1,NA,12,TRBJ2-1,CASSRQEYEQFF,TGCGCCAGCAGCCGTCAGGAATATGAGCAGTTCTTC